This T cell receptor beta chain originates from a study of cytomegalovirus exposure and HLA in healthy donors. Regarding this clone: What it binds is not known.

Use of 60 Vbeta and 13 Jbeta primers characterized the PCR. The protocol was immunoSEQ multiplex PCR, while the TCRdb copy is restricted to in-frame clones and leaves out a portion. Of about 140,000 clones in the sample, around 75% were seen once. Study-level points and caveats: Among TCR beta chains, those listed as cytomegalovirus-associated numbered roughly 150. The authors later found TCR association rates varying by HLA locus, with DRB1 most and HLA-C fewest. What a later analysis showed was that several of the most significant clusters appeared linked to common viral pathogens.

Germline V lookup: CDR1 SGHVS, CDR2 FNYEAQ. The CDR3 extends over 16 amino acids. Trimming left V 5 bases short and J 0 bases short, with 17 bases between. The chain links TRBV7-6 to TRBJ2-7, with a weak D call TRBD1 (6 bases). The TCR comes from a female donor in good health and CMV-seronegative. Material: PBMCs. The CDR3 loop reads CASSPSRTESSYEQYF. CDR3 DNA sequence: TGTGCCAGCAGCCCCTCGCGGACAGAAAGCTCCTACGAGCAGTACTTC. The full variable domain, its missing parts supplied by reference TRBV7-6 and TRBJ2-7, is GAGVSQSPRYKVTKRGQDVALRCDPISGHVSLYWYRQALGQGPEFLTYFNYEAQQDKSGLPNDRFSAERPEGSISTLTIQRTEQRDSAMYRCASSPSRTESSYEQYFGPGTRLTVT.